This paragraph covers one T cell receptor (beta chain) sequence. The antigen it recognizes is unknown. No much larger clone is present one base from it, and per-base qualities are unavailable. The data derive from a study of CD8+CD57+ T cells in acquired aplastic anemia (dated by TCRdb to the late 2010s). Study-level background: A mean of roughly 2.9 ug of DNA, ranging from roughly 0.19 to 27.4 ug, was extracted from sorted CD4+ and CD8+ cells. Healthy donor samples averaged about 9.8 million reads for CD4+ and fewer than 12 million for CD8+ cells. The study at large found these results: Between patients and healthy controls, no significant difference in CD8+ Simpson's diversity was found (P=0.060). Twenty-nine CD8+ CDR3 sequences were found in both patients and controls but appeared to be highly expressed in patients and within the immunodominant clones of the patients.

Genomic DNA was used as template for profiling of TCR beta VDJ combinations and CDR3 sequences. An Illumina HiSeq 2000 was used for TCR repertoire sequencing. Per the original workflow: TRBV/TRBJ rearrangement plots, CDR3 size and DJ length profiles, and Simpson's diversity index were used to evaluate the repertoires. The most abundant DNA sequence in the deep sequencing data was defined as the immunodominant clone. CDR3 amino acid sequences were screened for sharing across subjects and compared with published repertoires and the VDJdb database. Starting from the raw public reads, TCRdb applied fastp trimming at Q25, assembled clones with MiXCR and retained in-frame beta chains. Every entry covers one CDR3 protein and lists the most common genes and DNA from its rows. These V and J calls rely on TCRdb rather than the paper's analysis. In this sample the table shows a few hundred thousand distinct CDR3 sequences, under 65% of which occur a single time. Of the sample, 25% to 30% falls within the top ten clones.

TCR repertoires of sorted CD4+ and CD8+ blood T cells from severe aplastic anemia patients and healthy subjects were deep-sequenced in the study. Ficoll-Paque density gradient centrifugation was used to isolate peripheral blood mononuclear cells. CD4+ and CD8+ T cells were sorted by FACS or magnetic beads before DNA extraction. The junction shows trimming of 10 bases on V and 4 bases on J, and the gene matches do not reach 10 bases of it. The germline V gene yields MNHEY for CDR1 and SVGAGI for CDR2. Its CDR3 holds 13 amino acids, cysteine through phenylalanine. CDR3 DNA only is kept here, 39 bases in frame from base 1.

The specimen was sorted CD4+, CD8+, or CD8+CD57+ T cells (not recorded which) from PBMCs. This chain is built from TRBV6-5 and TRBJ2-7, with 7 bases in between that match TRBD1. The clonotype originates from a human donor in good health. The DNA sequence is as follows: TGTGCCACCCTCCGACAGGGAACGTACGAGCAGTACTTC. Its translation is CATLRQGTYEQYF.